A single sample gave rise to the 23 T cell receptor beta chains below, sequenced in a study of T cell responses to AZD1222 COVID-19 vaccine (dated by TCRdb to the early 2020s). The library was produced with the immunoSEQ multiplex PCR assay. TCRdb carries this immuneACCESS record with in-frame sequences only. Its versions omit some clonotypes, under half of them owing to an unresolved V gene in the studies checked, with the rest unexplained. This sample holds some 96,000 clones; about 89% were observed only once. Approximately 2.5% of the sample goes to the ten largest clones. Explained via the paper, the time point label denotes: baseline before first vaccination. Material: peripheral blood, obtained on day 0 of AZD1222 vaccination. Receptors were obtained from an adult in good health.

The CDR3 region is CASSLDGGYSPLHF. Written as DNA, the CDR3 is TGTGCCAGCAGCTTAGATGGGGGGTATTCACCCCTCCACTTT. This chain joins TRBV7-9 and TRBJ1-6; a possible D gene is TRBD1 (5 bases). V lost 1 base, J lost 8 bases, and 9 bases lay in between. Germline V gene sequence: CDR1 SEHNR, CDR2 FQNEAQ (reference sequence). This CDR3 comprises 14 residues.

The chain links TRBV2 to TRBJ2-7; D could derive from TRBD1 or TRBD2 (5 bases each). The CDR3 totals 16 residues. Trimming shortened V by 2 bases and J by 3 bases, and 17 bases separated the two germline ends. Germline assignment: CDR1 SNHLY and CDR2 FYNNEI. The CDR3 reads CASSESGRRMGYEQYF. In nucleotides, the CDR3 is TGTGCCAGCAGTGAATCGGGGCGGCGAATGGGCTACGAGCAGTACTTC.

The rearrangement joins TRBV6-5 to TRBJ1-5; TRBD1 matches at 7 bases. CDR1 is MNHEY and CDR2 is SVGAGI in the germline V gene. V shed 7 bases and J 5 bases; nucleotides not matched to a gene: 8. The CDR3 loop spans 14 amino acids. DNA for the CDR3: TGTGCCAGCACCCAAACAGGGGTGCATCAGCCCCAGCATTTT. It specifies CASTQTGVHQPQHF.

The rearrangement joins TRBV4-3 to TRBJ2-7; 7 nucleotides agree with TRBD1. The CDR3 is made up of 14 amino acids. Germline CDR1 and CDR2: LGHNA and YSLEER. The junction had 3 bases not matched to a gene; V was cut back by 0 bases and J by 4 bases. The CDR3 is CASSQDMGQYEQYF. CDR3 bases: TGCGCCAGCAGCCAAGATATGGGACAGTACGAGCAGTACTTC.

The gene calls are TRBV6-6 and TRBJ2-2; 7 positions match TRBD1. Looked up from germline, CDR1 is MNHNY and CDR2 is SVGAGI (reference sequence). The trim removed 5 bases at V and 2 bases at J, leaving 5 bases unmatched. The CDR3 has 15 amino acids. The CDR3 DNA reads TGTGCCAGCAGTCCCTACAGGGGTAACACCGGGGAGCTGTTTTTT. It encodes CASSPYRGNTGELFF.

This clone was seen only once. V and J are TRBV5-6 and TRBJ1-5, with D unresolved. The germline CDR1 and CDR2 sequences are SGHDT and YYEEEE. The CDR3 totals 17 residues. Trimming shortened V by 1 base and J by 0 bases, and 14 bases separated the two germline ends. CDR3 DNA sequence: TGTGCCAGCAGCTTGAGGGTCACCGCGGATAGCAATCAGCCCCAGCATTTT. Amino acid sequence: CASSLRVTADSNQPQHF. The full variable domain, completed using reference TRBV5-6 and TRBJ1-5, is DAGVTQSPTHLIKTRGQQVTLRCSPKSGHDTVSWYQQALGQGPQFIFQYYEEEERQRGNFPDRFSGHQFPNYSSELNVNALLLGDSALYLCASSLRVTADSNQPQHFGDGTRLSIL.

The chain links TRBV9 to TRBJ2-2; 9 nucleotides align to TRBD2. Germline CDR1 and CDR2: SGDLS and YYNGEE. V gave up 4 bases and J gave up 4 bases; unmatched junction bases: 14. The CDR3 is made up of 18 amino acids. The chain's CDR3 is CASSSRGRASEGTGELFF. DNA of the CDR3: TGTGCCAGCAGCTCCCGCGGGAGGGCCAGTGAGGGCACCGGGGAGCTGTTTTTT.

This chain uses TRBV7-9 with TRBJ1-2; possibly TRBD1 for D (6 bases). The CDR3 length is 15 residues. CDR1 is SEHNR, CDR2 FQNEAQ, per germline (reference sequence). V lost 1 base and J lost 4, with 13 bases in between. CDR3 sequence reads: CASSLGARGAYGYTF. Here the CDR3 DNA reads TGTGCCAGCAGCTTAGGGGCCAGGGGAGCCTATGGCTACACCTTC.

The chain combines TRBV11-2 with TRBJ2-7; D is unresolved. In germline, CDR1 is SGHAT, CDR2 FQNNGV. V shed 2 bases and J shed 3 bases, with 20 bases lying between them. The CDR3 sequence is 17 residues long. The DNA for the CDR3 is TGTGCCAGCAGCTTACAGGACGGAGACTTACTGCTCTACGAGCAGTACTTC. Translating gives CASSLQDGDLLLYEQYF.

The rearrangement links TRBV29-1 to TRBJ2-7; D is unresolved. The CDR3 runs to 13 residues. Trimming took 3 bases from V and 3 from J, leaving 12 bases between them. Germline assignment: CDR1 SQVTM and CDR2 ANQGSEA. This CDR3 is CSVDGEAGYEQYF. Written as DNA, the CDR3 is TGCAGCGTTGATGGTGAGGCCGGCTACGAGCAGTACTTC.

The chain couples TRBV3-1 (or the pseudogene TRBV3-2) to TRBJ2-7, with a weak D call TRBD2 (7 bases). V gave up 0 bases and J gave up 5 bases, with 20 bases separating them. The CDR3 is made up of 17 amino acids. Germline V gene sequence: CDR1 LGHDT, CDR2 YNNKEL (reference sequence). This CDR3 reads CASSQDFPGRGDNEQYF. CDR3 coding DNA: TGTGCCAGCAGCCAAGATTTCCCCGGCCGGGGGGACAACGAGCAGTACTTC.

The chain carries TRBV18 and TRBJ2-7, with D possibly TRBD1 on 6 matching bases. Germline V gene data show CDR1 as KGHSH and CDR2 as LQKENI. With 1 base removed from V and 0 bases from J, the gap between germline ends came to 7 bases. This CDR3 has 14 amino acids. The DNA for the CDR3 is TGTGCCAGCTCACCACAGGACAGCTCCTACGAGCAGTACTTC. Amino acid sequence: CASSPQDSSYEQYF.

CDR3 region: CASSLTTGDNSPLHF. The CDR3 coding sequence is TGTGCCAGCAGCTTAACGACAGGGGATAATTCACCCCTCCACTTT. The chain combines TRBV11-2 with TRBJ1-6; the match to TRBD1 covers 8 bases. The junction had 2 bases not matched to a gene; V was cut back by 2 bases and J by 5 bases. Looked up from germline, CDR1 is SGHAT and CDR2 is FQNNGV. This CDR3 is 15 amino acids long.

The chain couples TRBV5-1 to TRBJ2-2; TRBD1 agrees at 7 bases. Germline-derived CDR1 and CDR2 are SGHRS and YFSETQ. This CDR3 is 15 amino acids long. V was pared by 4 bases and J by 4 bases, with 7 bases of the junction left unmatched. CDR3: CASSRPTGITGELFF. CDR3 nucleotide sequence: TGCGCCAGCAGCCGGCCGACAGGGATCACCGGGGAGCTGTTTTTT.

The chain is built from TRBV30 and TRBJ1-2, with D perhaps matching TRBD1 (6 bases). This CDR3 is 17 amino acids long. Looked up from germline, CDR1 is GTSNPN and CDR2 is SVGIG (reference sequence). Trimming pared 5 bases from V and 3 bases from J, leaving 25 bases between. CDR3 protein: CAWSGTRDIGAHYGYTF. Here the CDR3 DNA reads TGTGCCTGGTCCGGCACCCGGGACATTGGAGCACACTATGGCTACACCTTC.

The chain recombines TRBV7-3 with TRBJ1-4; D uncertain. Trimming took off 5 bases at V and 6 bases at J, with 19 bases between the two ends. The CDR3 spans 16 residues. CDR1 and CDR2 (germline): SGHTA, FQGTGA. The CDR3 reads CASSAYLTGLDEKLFF. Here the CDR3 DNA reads TGTGCCAGCAGCGCCTACTTGACCGGATTGGATGAAAAACTGTTTTTT.

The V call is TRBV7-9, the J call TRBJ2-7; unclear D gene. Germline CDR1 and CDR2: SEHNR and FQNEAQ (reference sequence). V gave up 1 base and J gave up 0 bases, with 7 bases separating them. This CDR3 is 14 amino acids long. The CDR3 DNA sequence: TGTGCCAGCAGCTTAGAAGTGGCCTCCTACGAGCAGTACTTC. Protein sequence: CASSLEVASYEQYF. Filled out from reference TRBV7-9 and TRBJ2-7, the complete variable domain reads DTGVSQNPRHKITKRGQNVTFRCDPISEHNRLYWYRQTLGQGPEFLTYFQNEAQLEKSRLLSDRFSAERPKGSFSTLEIQRTEQGDSAMYLCASSLEVASYEQYFGPGTRLTVT.

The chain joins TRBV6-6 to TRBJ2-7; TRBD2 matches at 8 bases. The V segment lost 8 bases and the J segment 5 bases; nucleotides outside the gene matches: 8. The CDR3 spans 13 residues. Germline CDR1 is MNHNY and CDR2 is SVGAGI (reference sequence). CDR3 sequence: CASLRGGMNEQYF. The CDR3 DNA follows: TGTGCCAGCCTCCGGGGGGGGATGAACGAGCAGTACTTC.

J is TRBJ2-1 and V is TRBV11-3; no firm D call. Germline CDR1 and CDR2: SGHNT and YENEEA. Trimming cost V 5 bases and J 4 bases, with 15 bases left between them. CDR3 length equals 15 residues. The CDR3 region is CASSRDPLQYNEQFF. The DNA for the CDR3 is TGTGCCAGCAGCCGAGACCCTCTCCAGTACAATGAGCAGTTCTTC.

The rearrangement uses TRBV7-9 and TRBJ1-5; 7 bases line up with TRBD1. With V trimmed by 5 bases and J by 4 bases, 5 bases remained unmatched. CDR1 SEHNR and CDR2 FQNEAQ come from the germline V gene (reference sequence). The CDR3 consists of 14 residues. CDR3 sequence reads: CASSIDRANQPQHF. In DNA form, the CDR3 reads TGTGCCAGCAGCATAGACAGGGCGAATCAGCCCCAGCATTTT.

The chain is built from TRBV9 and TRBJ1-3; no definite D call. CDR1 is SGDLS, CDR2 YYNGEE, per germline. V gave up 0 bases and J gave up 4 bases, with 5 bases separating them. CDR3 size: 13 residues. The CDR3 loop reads CASSVDWGNTIYF. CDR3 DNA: TGTGCCAGCAGCGTAGATTGGGGAAACACCATATATTTT.

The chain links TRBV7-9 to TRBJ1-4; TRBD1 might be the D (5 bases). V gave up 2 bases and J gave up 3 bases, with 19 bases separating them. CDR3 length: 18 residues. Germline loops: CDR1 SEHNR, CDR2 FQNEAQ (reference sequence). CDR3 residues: CASSLRWQGGSSNEKLFF. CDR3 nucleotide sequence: TGTGCCAGCAGCTTACGTTGGCAGGGTGGGTCGTCTAATGAAAAACTGTTTTTT.

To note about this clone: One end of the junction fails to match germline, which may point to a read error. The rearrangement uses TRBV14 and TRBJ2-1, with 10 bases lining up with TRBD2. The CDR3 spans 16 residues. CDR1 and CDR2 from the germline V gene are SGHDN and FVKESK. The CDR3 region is CASSQLQTSGYSEQFF. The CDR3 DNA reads TGTGCCAGCAGCCAACTCCAGACTAGCGGGTACAGTGAGCAGTTCTTC.